The present entry profiles one TCR beta chain with its context. Enrollment of patients from Seattle took place during active infection, with longitudinal follow-up. Authors' data handling: For nucleated cells, counts were estimated from reference gene primer amplification. The method was immunoSEQ multiplex PCR; TCRdb's version includes in-frame clones alone and lacks a portion of them. That table gives V, J and clone size, and the DNA gave D and trimming. This sample has roughly 130,000 clones; roughly 83% occur once, and the top ten carry about 5%. The entry originates in a study of blood T cell repertoires in COVID-19. Looking at the study overall: COVID-19 samples collected from the United States, Italy and Spain covered acute and convalescent phases. The cDNA or gDNA used as material had been derived from T cells, B-cell-depleted T cells, or PBMCs.

Germline CDR1 and CDR2: SGDLS and YYNGEE. The CDR3 spans 11 residues. V usage is TRBV9 and J usage is TRBJ1-2; a weak D match, TRBD1 (5 bases). Input material: peripheral blood. The source is a woman aged 70-85 years with COVID-19, enrolled during active disease. The CDR3 protein is CLGDSNYGYTF. The CDR3 nucleotides are TGTTTGGGTGACAGCAACTATGGCTACACCTTC.